The present TCR beta chain was sequenced within a study of T-cell reconstitution after alpha-beta-depleted transplantation in children. The study's findings and limits: Where some patients showed high TCRbeta diversity at day 60, it came from recipient T cells and thymic progenitors that had survived. Newly produced T cells mostly provided counts and TCRbeta diversity after one year, as hyperexpanded clones declined. Several hundred rapidly expanded clones from non-depleted graft cells reportedly supplied alpha-beta T cells about two months post-transplant.

Construction of the TCRbeta library involved unique molecular identifiers. TCRdb reanalysed the PCR reads using MiXCR and keeps one entry per CDR3 protein. The sample has 700,000 to 950,000 distinct CDR3 sequences, 16% seen once. V was clipped by 1 base and J by 6 bases, with 5 bases between them. CDR3 length: 12 amino acids. This clonotype was observed many times. Its specificity is unknown. This material consisted of PBMCs, mostly from graft donor cells, taken 360 days after TCRalphabeta/CD19-depleted stem cell transplant. This sequence joins TRBV12-3 or TRBV12-4 and TRBJ2-3; D uncertain. The source of this sequence is a male patient younger than 18 who had a stem cell transplant for acute lymphoblastic leukemia, so the T cells may come from the graft donor. CDR3 DNA: TGTGCCAGCAGTTTAGTCCGTGATACGCAGTATTTT. Translating gives CASSLVRDTQYF.